The source of this TCR beta chain is a study of blood T cell repertoires in COVID-19. In the study overall: The analysed material was cDNA or gDNA that came from T cells, B-cell-depleted T cells, or PBMCs.

Participants were aged 18 to 89 years from about two dozen US areas. Recovery meant two consecutive negative NP/OP PCR tests, professional clearance, or resolved symptoms. Under the authors' procedure: The assay estimated nucleated cells by amplifying reference gene primers. The assay was immunoSEQ multiplex PCR, and TCRdb's table has in-frame clones only and misses some. That table is the source of V, J and clone size, and D and trimming were worked out from the DNA. The sample holds under 300,000 clones, approximately 84% seen once. Trimming took 0 bases from V and 7 from J, leaving 13 bases between them. Germline assignment: CDR1 MNHNS and CDR2 SASEGT. This CDR3 is built from 15 residues.

The sample was PBMCs or T cells enriched from blood (not recorded which). The TCR originated in a man aged 35 to 55 who had recovered from COVID-19. The chain is built from TRBV6-1 and TRBJ2-1; D is perhaps TRBD1 (5 bases). The CDR3 region has the DNA TGTGCCAGCAGTGAAGCGGCTCGGCAGGGTAATGAGCAGTTCTTC. It yields the protein CASSEAARQGNEQFF.